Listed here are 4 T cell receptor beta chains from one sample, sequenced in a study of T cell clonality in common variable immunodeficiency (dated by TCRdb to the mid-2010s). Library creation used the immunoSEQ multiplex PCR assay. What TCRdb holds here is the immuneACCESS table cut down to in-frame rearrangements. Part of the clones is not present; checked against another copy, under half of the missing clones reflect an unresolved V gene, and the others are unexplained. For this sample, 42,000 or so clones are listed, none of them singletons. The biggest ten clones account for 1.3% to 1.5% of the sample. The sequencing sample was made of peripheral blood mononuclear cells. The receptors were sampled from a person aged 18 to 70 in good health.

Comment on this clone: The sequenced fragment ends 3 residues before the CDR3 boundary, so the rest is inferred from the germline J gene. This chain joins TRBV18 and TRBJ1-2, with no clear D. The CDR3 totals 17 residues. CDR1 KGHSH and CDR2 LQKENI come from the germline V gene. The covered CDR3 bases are TGTGCCAGCTCACTGTTACCGACTAGCGGGAGTGGCTACGAC. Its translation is CASSLLPTSGSGYD. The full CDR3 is CASSLLPTSGSGYDYTF.

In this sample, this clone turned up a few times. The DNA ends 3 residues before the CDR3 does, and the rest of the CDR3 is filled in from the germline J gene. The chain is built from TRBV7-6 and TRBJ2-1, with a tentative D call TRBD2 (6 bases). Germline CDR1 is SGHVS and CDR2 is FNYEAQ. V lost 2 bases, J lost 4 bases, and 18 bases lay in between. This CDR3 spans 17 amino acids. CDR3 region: CASSLWSGGSGYNEQFF. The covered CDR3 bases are TGTGCCAGCAGCTTATGGTCCGGAGGGAGCGGGTACAATGAG.

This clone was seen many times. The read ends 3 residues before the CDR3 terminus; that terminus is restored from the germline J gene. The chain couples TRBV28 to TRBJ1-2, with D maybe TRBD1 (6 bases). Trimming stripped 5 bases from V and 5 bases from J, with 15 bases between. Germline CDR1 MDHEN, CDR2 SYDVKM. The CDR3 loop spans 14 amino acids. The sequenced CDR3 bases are TGTGCCAGCAGTCCCAGGAATAGGGGGTATGGC. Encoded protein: CASSPRNRGYG. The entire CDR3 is CASSPRNRGYGYTF.

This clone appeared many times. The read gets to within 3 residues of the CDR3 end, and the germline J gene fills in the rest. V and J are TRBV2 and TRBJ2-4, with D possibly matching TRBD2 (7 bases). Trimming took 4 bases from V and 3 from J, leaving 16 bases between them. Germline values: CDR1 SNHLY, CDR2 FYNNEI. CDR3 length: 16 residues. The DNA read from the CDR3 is TGTGCCAGCAGTGCCACGGGGGGCGCCGTCAAAAACATT. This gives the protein CASSATGGAVKNI. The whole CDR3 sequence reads CASSATGGAVKNIQYF.